This is a list of T cell receptor beta chains from one sample in a study of blood T cells in healthy people across ages. TCRdb itself ran the 5' RACE reads through MiXCR, one entry per CDR3 protein. The repertoire holds about 1.4 million distinct CDR3 sequences, with around 59% as singletons. Sequenced sample: blood. These receptors originate from a man between 18 and 29 years old in good health. Each CDR3 is given with its conserved first and last residue. Each record gives: CDR3 DNA, CDR3 protein, clone size, D gene, V gene, J gene, CDR3 length. The D gene is left open where the match is weak. A clone size is listed for some rows: how often the clone was seen (once, few, many), or a class if it is expanded.

DNA: TGTGCCAGCAGTTTGGTAGCCGGGACTAGCGTCGGCGAGCAGTACTTC
CDR3: CASSLVAGTSVGEQYF
size: .
D: TRBD2
V: TRBV27
J: TRBJ2-7
length: 16

DNA: TGTGCCAGTATTTTGAACCCCTCGACCGGTGAAAAACTGTTTTTT
CDR3: CASILNPSTGEKLFF
size: .
D: .
V: TRBV19
J: TRBJ1-4
length: 15

DNA: TGTGCCAGTTACCCGACTAGTTTTATCACAGATACGCAGTATTTT
CDR3: CASYPTSFITDTQYF
size: few
D: .
V: TRBV28
J: TRBJ2-3
length: 15

DNA: TGTGCCAGCAGTTTAAAGGCCGGGAATTTGTATTACAATGAGCAGTACTTC
CDR3: CASSLKAGNLYYNEQYF
size: .
D: .
V: TRBV28
J: TRBJ2-5
length: 17

DNA: TGTGCCAGCAGCCCGGTAGGGAACACTGAAGCTTTCTTT
CDR3: CASSPVGNTEAFF
size: few
D: .
V: TRBV7-9
J: TRBJ1-1
length: 13

DNA: TGTGCCATCAAGCCTACTGGGGCGGGGGATGGCTATAATTCACCCCTCCACTTT
CDR3: CAIKPTGAGDGYNSPLHF
size: .
D: .
V: TRBV10-3
J: TRBJ1-6
length: 18

DNA: TGCGCCAGCAGCCAAAGCCCCAGAGAAGCCCACCCAGAGACCCAGTACTTC
CDR3: CASSQSPREAHPETQYF
size: few
D: .
V: TRBV4-1
J: TRBJ2-5
length: 17

DNA: TGTGCCAGCAGTTTCTCCCATGGCTACACCTTC
CDR3: CASSFSHGYTF
size: few
D: .
V: TRBV12-3/TRBV12-4
J: TRBJ1-2
length: 11

DNA: TGTGCCAGCAGCTTAGGTTTTGGAGAGCAGTACTTC
CDR3: CASSLGFGEQYF
size: .
D: .
V: TRBV7-9
J: TRBJ2-4
length: 12

DNA: TGTGCCAGCAGTGAAAAGGATAGAGGTTACGAGCAGTACTTC
CDR3: CASSEKDRGYEQYF
size: .
D: .
V: TRBV6-1
J: TRBJ2-7
length: 14

DNA: TGCAGCGTTGTTGCTGGGGGCCACTACACCTTC
CDR3: CSVVAGGHYTF
size: .
D: .
V: TRBV29-1
J: TRBJ1-2
length: 11

DNA: TGTGCCACCCAGTTAGCGGAGGGAATCACAGATACGCAGTATTTT
CDR3: CATQLAEGITDTQYF
size: .
D: .
V: TRBV7-2
J: TRBJ2-3
length: 15

DNA: TGCGCCAGCAGCCACACGGGGGGGAGAAGGTCCTACAATGAGCAGTACTTC
CDR3: CASSHTGGRRSYNEQYF
size: .
D: TRBD2
V: TRBV4-1
J: TRBJ2-7
length: 17

DNA: TGTGCCAGCAGCCCCGGGGACGGACGCTACGAGCAGTACTTC
CDR3: CASSPGDGRYEQYF
size: .
D: .
V: TRBV7-8
J: TRBJ2-7
length: 14

DNA: TGTGCCAGCAGTAAAGACAGGGGGCACCACAATGAGCAGTTCTTC
CDR3: CASSKDRGHHNEQFF
size: .
D: TRBD1
V: TRBV6-1
J: TRBJ2-1
length: 15

DNA: TGTGCCAGCAGCTTATCTCCCGTGGTACCCTACGAGCAGTACTTC
CDR3: CASSLSPVVPYEQYF
size: .
D: .
V: TRBV7-2
J: TRBJ2-7
length: 15